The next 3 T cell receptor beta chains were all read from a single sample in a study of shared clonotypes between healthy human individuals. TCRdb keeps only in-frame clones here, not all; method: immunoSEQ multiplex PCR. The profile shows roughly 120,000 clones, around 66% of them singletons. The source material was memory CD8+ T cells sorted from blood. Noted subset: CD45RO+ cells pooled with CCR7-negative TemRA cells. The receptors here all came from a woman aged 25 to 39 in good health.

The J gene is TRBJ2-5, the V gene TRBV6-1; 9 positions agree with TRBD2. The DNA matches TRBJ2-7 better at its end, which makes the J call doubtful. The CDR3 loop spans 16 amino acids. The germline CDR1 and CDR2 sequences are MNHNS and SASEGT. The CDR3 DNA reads TGTGCCAGCAGTGAAGCGGAGGGGGCGGGAGGGGACGAGCAGTACTTC. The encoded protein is CASSEAEGAGGDEQYF.

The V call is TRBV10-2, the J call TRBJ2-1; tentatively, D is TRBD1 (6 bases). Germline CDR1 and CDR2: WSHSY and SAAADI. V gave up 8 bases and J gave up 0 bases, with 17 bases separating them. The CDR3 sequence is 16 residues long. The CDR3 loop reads CASEDTGSSSYNEQFF. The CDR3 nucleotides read TGCGCCAGCGAAGATACAGGGTCCAGCTCCTACAATGAGCAGTTCTTC.

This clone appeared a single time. The CDR3 spells CASTREGGYTF. In DNA, the CDR3 is TGTGCCAGCACCAGGGAAGGTGGCTACACCTTC. The V call is TRBV5-6, the J call TRBJ1-2; maybe TRBD1 (5 bases). V dropped 6 bases and J dropped 7 bases, with 10 bases sitting between them. The CDR3 is 11 amino acids. Germline V CDR1 and CDR2: SGHDT, YYEEEE.